These T cell receptor beta chains were read from a single sample in a study of patients and donors after allogeneic stem cell transplantation. MiXCR, run by TCRdb on the RT-PCR reads, gives a single entry per CDR3 protein. The sample includes about 230,000 distinct CDR3 sequences, around an eighth of them seen just once. The sample taken for sequencing was blood, either unsorted or a sorted T cell fraction (not recorded which). The receptor source for this set is a human donor who was either an allogeneic HSCT recipient or a stem cell or donor lymphocyte infusion donor (not recorded which). It is not recorded whose cells these are; they may come from a transplant donor. Both conserved end residues are part of each CDR3. The D gene is left open where the match is weak. Not every row has a clone size; where given, it reads once, few, many or a size class.

clone_size	d_call	v_call	j_call	cdr3_aa	cdr3_nt
few	-	TRBV7-9	TRBJ2-3	CASSLGRGGLTDTQYF	TGTGCCAGCAGCTTAGGGCGGGGAGGCCTCACAGATACGCAGTATTTT
-	-	TRBV9	TRBJ1-1	CASSPISRTTEAFF	TGTGCCAGCAGCCCCATCAGCAGGACCACTGAAGCTTTCTTT
many	-	TRBV20-1	TRBJ1-5	CSAREGTYSNQPQHF	TGCAGTGCTAGAGAAGGGACATATAGCAATCAGCCCCAGCATTTT
-	-	TRBV3-1	TRBJ1-2	CATRVAYGYTF	TGTGCCACCAGGGTGGCCTATGGCTACACCTTC
many	-	TRBV29-1	TRBJ1-4	CSAATGDTSLGGKLFF	TGCAGCGCCGCAACGGGGGACACCTCTCTGGGAGGGAAACTGTTTTTT
-	TRBD2	TRBV2	TRBJ2-7	CASTTGTRSEQYF	TGTGCCAGCACGACCGGGACTAGGAGCGAGCAGTACTTC
many	TRBD1	TRBV5-1	TRBJ1-1	CASSPGDRMNTEAFF	TGCGCCAGCAGCCCGGGGGACAGAATGAACACTGAAGCTTTCTTT
many	-	TRBV29-1	TRBJ2-3	CSVGTDTQYF	TGCAGCGTTGGCACAGATACGCAGTATTTT
many	-	TRBV12-3/TRBV12-4	TRBJ2-7	CASSSQTNLPGEQYF	TGTGCCAGCAGTTCCCAGACCAACCTACCGGGGGAGCAGTACTTC
-	-	TRBV5-1	TRBJ1-2	CASSLDGPGSGGYTF	TGCGCCAGCAGCTTGGACGGGCCAGGTTCGGGGGGCTACACCTTC
-	-	TRBV5-6	TRBJ1-1	CASSLLLGQGKVLNTEAFF	TGTGCCAGCAGCTTGCTATTGGGGCAGGGGAAAGTATTGAACACTGAAGCTTTCTTT
-	-	TRBV27	TRBJ2-3	CASSLSPSIRPTDTQYF	TGTGCCAGCAGCCTCTCCCCCTCCATTCGACCCACAGATACGCAGTATTTT
-	-	TRBV2	TRBJ2-7	CASRRDRMGEQYF	TGTGCCAGCAGAAGAGACAGGATGGGGGAGCAGTACTTC
few	-	TRBV18	TRBJ2-1	CASSPPSGSGYNEQFF	TGTGCCAGCTCACCACCGAGCGGGTCGGGGTACAATGAGCAGTTCTTC
-	TRBD1	TRBV30	TRBJ1-3	CAYQPRDRISGNTIYF	TGTGCCTACCAACCCCGGGACAGGATCTCTGGAAACACCATATATTTT
many	TRBD1	TRBV15	TRBJ2-1	CATSTGGAHNEQFF	TGTGCCACCAGTACAGGGGGAGCCCACAATGAGCAGTTCTTC
few	-	TRBV11-2	TRBJ1-2	CASSLDARTYGYTF	TGTGCCAGCAGCTTAGACGCCAGGACCTATGGCTACACCTTC
-	-	TRBV12-3/TRBV12-4	TRBJ1-1	CASSLAQGGPAFF	TGTGCCAGCAGTTTAGCGCAAGGAGGTCCAGCTTTCTTT
many	-	TRBV5-6	TRBJ1-6	CASSHLLTGLGSPLHF	TGTGCCAGCAGCCACCTACTCACGGGCCTGGGTTCACCCCTCCACTTT
many	-	TRBV5-1	TRBJ2-2	CASSLDPALNTGELFF	TGCGCCAGCAGCTTGGATCCAGCCCTGAACACCGGGGAGCTGTTTTTT
few	-	TRBV6-5	TRBJ2-1	CASKSNNNEQFF	TGTGCCAGCAAATCTAATAACAATGAGCAGTTCTTC
many	-	TRBV20-1	TRBJ2-1	CSAPPPNSYNEQFF	TGCAGTGCCCCTCCCCCGAACTCCTACAATGAGCAGTTCTTC
-	TRBD1	TRBV4-2	TRBJ1-6	CASSQDPTGGRSPLHF	TGTGCCAGCAGCCAAGATCCCACAGGGGGGAGATCACCCCTCCACTTT
-	-	TRBV2	TRBJ2-5	CASSAWRDSSEETQYF	TGTGCCAGCAGCGCTTGGAGGGACAGTTCAGAAGAGACCCAGTACTTC
-	TRBD1	TRBV27	TRBJ2-7	CASGGTGFEQYF	TGTGCCAGCGGCGGGACAGGGTTCGAGCAGTACTTC
-	TRBD2	TRBV6-1	TRBJ2-1	CASSGRRGGLYNEQFF	TGTGCCAGCAGTGGGCGGCGGGGGGGCCTATACAATGAGCAGTTCTTC
-	TRBD1	TRBV24-1	TRBJ1-1	CATSDLVGTVSANTEAFF	TGTGCCACCAGTGATTTGGTGGGGACAGTAAGCGCGAACACTGAAGCTTTCTTT
-	-	TRBV5-6	TRBJ1-5	CASSLGGHNNQPQHF	TGTGCCAGCAGCTTGGGGGGACACAACAATCAGCCCCAGCATTTT
few	TRBD1	TRBV27	TRBJ2-7	CASDTGGSSYEQYF	TGTGCCAGCGATACAGGGGGGAGCTCCTACGAGCAGTACTTC
few	-	TRBV20-1	TRBJ1-1	CSARPGATTEAFF	TGCAGTGCTAGGCCGGGGGCTACGACTGAAGCTTTCTTT
-	TRBD1	TRBV7-2	TRBJ2-5	CASSLGGQGGLTQYF	TGTGCCAGCAGCCTAGGGGGACAGGGGGGGTTGACCCAGTACTTC
few	-	TRBV19	TRBJ2-3	CASRQETSTDTQYF	TGTGCCAGTAGACAGGAGACTAGCACAGATACGCAGTATTTT
-	-	TRBV2	TRBJ2-5	CASTLKETQYF	TGTGCCAGCACCCTAAAAGAGACCCAGTACTTC
-	TRBD1	TRBV18	TRBJ1-4	CASSSAGQKNEKLFF	TGTGCCAGCTCATCGGCGGGACAGAAAAATGAAAAACTGTTTTTT
few	-	TRBV9	TRBJ2-1	CASSVDRVLTGGYNEQFF	TGTGCCAGCAGCGTAGACAGGGTCCTGACGGGGGGCTACAATGAGCAGTTCTTC
many	-	TRBV4-2	TRBJ1-4	CASSQVWDIDEKLFF	TGTGCCAGCAGCCAAGTGTGGGACATCGATGAAAAACTGTTTTTT
few	-	TRBV7-8	TRBJ1-5	CASSLRGGLSNQPQHF	TGTGCCAGCAGCTTAAGGGGGGGGCTGAGCAATCAGCCCCAGCATTTT
-	-	TRBV3-1	TRBJ1-1	CASSPAHGVLNTEAFF	TGTGCCAGCAGCCCTGCCCATGGGGTCCTGAACACTGAAGCTTTCTTT
-	-	TRBV30	TRBJ1-5	CAWSVPTPDGSNQPQHF	TGTGCCTGGAGTGTACCCACCCCCGACGGTAGCAATCAGCCCCAGCATTTT
few	-	TRBV7-2	TRBJ1-1	CASSEGANTEAFF	TGTGCCAGCAGCGAGGGTGCGAACACTGAAGCTTTCTTT
many	-	TRBV6-5	TRBJ2-1	CASSYSGVREQFF	TGTGCCAGCAGTTACTCGGGCGTCCGTGAGCAGTTCTTC
-	TRBD1	TRBV2	TRBJ1-5	CASSTRQGSNQPQHF	TGTGCCAGCAGTACGAGACAGGGAAGCAATCAGCCCCAGCATTTT
-	TRBD2	TRBV20-1	TRBJ2-1	CSASGGFKNEQFF	TGCAGTGCTAGCGGGGGGTTTAAAAATGAGCAGTTCTTC